This TCR beta chain was documented in a study of blood T cell repertoires in COVID-19. Study details: The samples span acute and convalescent COVID-19 from the United States, Italy and Spain.

Enrolled through a virtual design, the participants were between roughly 18 and 90 years of age and came from fewer than 30 US areas. Recovered status applied to Cohort 3 donors who had two consecutive negative PCRs. It also applied to those with clearance or with symptom resolution. V lost 5 bases, J lost 2 bases, and 3 bases lay in between. The CDR3 sequence is 11 residues long. In germline, CDR1 is SNHLY, CDR2 FYNNEI. The protocol was immunoSEQ multiplex PCR, while the TCRdb copy is restricted to in-frame clones and leaves out a portion. The sample records more than 200,000 clones, around 84% being singletons.

This TCR was recovered from a man aged 35 to 55 who had recovered from COVID-19. Sequencing used PBMCs or T cells enriched from blood (not recorded which). This chain uses TRBV2 with TRBJ2-5; D ambiguous. CDR3 loop: CASSSQETQYF. CDR3 nucleotides: TGTGCCAGCAGTTCTCAAGAGACCCAGTACTTC.